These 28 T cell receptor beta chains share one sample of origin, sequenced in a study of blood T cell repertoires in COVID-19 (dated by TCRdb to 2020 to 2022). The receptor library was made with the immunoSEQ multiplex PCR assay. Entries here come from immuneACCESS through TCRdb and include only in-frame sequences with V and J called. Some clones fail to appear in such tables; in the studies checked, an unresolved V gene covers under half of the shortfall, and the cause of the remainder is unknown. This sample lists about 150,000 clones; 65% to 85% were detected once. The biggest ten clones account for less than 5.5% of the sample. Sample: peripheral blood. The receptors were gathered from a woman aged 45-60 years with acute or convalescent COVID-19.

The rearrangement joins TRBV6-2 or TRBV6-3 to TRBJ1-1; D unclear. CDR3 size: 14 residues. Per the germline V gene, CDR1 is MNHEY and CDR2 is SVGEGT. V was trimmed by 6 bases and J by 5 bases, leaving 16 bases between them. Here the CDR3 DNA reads TGTGCCAGCAGCCGCGACGGTATACAGACTGAAGCTTTCTTT. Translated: CASSRDGIQTEAFF.

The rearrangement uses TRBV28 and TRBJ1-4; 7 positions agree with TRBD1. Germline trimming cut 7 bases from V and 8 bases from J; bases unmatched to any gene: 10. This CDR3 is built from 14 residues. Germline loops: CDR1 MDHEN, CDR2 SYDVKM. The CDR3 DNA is TGTGCCAGCACCCTGACAGGGTCATACGAAAAACTGTTTTTT. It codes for CASTLTGSYEKLFF.

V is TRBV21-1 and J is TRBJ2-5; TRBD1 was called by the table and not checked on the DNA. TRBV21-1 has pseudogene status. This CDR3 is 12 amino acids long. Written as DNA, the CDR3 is TGTGCCAGCGGGACAGTTCAAGAGACCCAGTACTTC. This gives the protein CASGTVQETQYF.

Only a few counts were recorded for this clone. Here the CDR3 reads CASSLKRSAITGELFF. The CDR3 nucleotides are TGTGCCAGCAGCCTGAAGAGAAGCGCTATCACCGGGGAGCTGTTTTTT. The chain carries TRBV3-1 (or the pseudogene TRBV3-2) and TRBJ2-2; the D is unclear. This CDR3 contains 16 residues. From germline, CDR1 is LGHDT and CDR2 YNNKEL (reference sequence). With 4 bases removed from V and 4 bases from J, the gap between germline ends came to 16 bases.

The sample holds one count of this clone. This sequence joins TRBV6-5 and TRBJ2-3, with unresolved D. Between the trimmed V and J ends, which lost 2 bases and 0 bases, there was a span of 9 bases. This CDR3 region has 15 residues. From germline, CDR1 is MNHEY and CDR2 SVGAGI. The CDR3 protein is CASSYSPSSTDTQYF. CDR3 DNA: TGTGCCAGCAGTTACAGTCCGAGTAGCACAGATACGCAGTATTTT.

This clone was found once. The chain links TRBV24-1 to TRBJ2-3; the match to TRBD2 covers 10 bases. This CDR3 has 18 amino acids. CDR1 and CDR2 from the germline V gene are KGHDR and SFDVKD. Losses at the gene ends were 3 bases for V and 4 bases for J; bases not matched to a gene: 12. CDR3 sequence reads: CATSDTRVAGGPPDTQYF. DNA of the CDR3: TGTGCCACCAGTGATACGCGGGTAGCGGGGGGCCCCCCAGATACGCAGTATTTT.

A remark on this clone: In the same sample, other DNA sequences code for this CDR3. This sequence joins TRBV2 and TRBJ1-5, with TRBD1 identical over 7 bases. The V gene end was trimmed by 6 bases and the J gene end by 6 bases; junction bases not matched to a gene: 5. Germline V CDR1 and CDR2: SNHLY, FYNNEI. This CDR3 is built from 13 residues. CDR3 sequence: CASSVQGGQPQHF. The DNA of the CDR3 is TGTGCCAGCAGCGTTCAGGGGGGTCAGCCCCAGCATTTT.

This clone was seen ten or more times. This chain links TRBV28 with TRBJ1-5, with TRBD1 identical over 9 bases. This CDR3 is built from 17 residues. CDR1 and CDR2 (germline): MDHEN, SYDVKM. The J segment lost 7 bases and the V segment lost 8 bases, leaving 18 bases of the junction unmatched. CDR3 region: CASLKTVGQGFGQPQHF. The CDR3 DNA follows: TGTGCCAGCCTCAAGACGGTGGGACAGGGTTTTGGCCAGCCCCAGCATTTT.

The CDR3 spells CAWRATGTGPVAFF. The CDR3 nucleotides read TGTGCCTGGAGGGCGACCGGGACAGGGCCGGTGGCTTTCTTT. The chain uses TRBV30 and TRBJ1-1, with 9 bases lining up with TRBD1. CDR3 size: 14 residues. V shed 3 bases, J shed 11 bases, and the junction held 13 bases outside the gene matches. CDR1 GTSNPN and CDR2 SVGIG come from the germline V gene (reference sequence).

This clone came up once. The chain's CDR3 is CASTSGNTGELFF. As DNA, the CDR3 is TGTGCCAGCACTAGCGGGAACACCGGGGAGCTGTTTTTT. V is TRBV9 and J is TRBJ2-2, with 7 bases matching TRBD2. V was clipped by 6 bases and J by 1 base; unmatched bases: 0. CDR1 and CDR2 from the germline V gene are SGDLS and YYNGEE. The CDR3 runs to 13 residues.

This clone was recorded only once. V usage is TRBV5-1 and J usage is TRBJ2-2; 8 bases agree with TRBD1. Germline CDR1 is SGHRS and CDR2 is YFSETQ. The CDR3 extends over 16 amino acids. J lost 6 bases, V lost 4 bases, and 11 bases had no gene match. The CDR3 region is CASSPSDREDAGELFF. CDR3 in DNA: TGCGCCAGCAGCCCGTCGGACAGGGAGGATGCCGGGGAGCTGTTTTTT.

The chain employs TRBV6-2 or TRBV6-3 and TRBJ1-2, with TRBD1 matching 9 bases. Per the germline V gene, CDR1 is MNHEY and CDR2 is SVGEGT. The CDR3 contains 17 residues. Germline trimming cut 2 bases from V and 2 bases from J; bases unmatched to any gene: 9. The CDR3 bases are TGTGCCAGCAGTTACGTCGGGACAGGGATCTCGAACTATGGCTACACCTTC. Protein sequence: CASSYVGTGISNYGYTF.

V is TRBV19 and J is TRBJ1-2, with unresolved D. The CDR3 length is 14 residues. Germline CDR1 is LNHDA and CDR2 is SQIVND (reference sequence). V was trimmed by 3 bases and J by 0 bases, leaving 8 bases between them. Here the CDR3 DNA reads TGTGCCAGTAGTATCGATAGTTCTAACTATGGCTACACCTTC. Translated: CASSIDSSNYGYTF.

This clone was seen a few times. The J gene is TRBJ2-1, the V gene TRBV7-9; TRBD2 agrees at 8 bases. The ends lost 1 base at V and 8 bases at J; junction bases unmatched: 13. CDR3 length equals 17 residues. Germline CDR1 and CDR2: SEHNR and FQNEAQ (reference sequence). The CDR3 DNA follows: TGTGCCAGCAGCTTAGGAGGATCCGGGGGGGCCAGTCATGAGCAGTTCTTC. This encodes CASSLGGSGGASHEQFF.

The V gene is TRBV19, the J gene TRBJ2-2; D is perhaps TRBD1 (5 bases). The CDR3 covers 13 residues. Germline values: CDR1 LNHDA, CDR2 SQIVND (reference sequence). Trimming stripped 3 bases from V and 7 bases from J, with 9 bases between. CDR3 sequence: CASSMRTSGELFF. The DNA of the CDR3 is TGTGCCAGTAGTATGCGGACAAGCGGGGAGCTGTTTTTT. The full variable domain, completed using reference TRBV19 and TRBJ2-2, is DGGITQSPKYLFRKEGQNVTLSCEQNLNHDAMYWYRQDPGQGLRLIYYSQIVNDFQKGDIAEGYSVSREKKESFPLTVTSAQKNPTAFYLCASSMRTSGELFFGEGSRLTVL.

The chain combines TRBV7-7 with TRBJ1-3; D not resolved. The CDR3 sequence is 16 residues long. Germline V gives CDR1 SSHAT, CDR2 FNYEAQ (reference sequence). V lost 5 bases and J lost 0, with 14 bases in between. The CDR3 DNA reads TGTGCCAGCAGCATGGACGGCGGGATCTCTGGAAACACCATATATTTT. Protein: CASSMDGGISGNTIYF.

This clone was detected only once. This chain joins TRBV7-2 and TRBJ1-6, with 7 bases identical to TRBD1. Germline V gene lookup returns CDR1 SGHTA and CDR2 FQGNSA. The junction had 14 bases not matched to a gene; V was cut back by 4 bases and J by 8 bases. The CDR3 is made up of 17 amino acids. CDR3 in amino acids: CASSSRDRRQGDSPLHF. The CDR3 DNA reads TGTGCCAGCAGCTCGCGAGACAGACGACAGGGCGATTCACCCCTCCACTTT.

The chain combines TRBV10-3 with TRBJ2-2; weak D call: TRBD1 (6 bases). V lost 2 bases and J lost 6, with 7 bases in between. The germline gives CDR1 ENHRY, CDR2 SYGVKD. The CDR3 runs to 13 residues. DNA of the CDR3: TGTGCCATCAGTGAGGGGGGCGCCGGGGAGCTGTTTTTT. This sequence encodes CAISEGGAGELFF.

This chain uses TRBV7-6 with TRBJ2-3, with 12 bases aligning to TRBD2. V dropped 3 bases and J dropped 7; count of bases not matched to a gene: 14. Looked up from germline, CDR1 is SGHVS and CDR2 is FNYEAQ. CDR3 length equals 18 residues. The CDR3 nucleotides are TGTGCCAGCAGCTTGGCACCCCACGGACTAGCGGGGCAATATACGCAGTATTTT. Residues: CASSLAPHGLAGQYTQYF.

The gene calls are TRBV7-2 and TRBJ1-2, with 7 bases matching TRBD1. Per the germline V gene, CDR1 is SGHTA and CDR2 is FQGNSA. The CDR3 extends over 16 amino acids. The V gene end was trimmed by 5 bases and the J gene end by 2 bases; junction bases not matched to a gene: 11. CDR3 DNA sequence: TGTGCCAGCAGCAGAACCTCCGGGACAGCGAACTATGGCTACACCTTC. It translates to CASSRTSGTANYGYTF.

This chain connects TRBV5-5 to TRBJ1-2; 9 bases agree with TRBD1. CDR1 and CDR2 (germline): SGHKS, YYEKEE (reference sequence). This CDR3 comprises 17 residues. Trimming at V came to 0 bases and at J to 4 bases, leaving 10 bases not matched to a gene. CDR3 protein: CASSLEDRGKGSYGYTF. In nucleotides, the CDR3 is TGTGCCAGCAGCTTGGAGGACAGGGGAAAAGGGAGCTATGGCTACACCTTC.

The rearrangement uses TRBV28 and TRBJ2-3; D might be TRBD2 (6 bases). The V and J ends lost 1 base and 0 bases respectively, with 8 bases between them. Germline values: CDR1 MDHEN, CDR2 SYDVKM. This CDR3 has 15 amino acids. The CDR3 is CASSLSGLSTDTQYF. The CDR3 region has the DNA TGTGCCAGCAGTTTATCGGGACTGAGCACAGATACGCAGTATTTT.

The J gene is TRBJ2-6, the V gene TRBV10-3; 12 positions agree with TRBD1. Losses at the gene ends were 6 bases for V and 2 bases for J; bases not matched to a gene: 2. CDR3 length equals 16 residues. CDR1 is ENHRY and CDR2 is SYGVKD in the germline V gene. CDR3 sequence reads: CAISRDRGPGANVLTF. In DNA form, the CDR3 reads TGTGCCATCAGCCGGGACAGGGGGCCTGGGGCCAACGTCCTGACTTTC.

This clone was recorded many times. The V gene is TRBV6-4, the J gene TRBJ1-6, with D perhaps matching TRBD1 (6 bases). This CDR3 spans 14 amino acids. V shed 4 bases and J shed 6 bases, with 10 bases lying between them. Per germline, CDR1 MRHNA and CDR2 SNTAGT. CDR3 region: CASSATGGNSPLHF. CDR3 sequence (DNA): TGTGCCAGCAGTGCGACAGGTGGTAATTCACCCCTCCACTTT.

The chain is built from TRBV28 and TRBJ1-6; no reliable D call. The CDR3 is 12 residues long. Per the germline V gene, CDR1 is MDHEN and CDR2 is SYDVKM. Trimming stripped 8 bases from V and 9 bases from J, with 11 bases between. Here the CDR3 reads CASGGELSPLHF. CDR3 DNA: TGTGCCAGCGGCGGCGAGCTTTCACCCCTCCACTTT.

CDR3 loop: CASSWGLEGEQFF. The CDR3 coding sequence is TGTGCCAGCAGCTGGGGACTAGAGGGTGAGCAGTTCTTC. The rearrangement links TRBV28 to TRBJ2-1, with 8 bases identical to TRBD2. Germline CDR1 reads MDHEN; CDR2 reads SYDVKM. The CDR3 length is 13 residues. Trimming at V came to 6 bases and at J to 9 bases, leaving 7 bases not matched to a gene.

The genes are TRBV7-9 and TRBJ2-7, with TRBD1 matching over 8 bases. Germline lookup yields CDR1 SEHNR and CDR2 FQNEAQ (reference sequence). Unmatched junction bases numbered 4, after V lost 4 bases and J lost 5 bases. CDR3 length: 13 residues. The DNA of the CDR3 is TGTGCCAGCAGCTCAGGGGGCAGAGACGAGCAGTACTTC. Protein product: CASSSGGRDEQYF.

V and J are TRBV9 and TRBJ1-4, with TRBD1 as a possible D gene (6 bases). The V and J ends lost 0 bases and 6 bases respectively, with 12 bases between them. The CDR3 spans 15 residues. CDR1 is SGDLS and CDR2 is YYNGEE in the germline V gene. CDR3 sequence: CASSVDEGHDEKLFF. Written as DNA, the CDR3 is TGTGCCAGCAGCGTAGATGAGGGACACGATGAAAAACTGTTTTTT. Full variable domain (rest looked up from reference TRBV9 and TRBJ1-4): DSGVTQTPKHLITATGQRVTLRCSPRSGDLSVYWYQQSLDQGLQFLIQYYNGEERAKGNILERFSAQQFPDLHSELNLSSLELGDSALYFCASSVDEGHDEKLFFGSGTQLSVL.